This TCR beta chain was obtained from a study of cytomegalovirus exposure and HLA in healthy donors. Trimming took 1 base from V and 1 from J, leaving 7 bases between them. This CDR3 has 15 residues. Germline CDR1 reads LGHNA; CDR2 reads YNFKEQ. Researchers ran the PCR with 60 Vbeta and 13 Jbeta primers. Method: immunoSEQ multiplex PCR; TCRdb's copy keeps in-frame clones and lacks some. This sample has some 90,000 clones, with nearly 70% found just once. Sequenced sample: PBMCs. The genes are TRBV4-2 and TRBJ1-4, with D possibly matching TRBD1 (5 bases). The clonotype originates from a man aged 50 or older in good health and CMV-seronegative. Here the CDR3 reads CASSQVDRTNEKLFF. DNA of the CDR3: TGTGCCAGCAGCCAAGTCGACAGAACTAATGAAAAACTGTTTTTT.